This entry lists 23 T cell receptor beta chains sequenced from one sample in a study of T-cell memory formation after mild COVID-19. Each CDR3 protein is one row after TCRdb ran MiXCR on the 5' RACE reads. The sample lists 400,000 to 450,000 distinct CDR3 sequences, about 20% occurring once. The sequencing sample was made of PBMCs or a T cell subset sorted from them (not recorded which). The receptors come from a man aged 18 to 29 who had mild COVID-19 (a few samples of this study predate the infection). Cell type and time point are not known.

This clonotype has just a few counts. The gene calls are TRBV5-1 and TRBJ2-1, with 8 bases lining up with TRBD1. The V segment lost 4 bases and the J segment 4 bases; nucleotides outside the gene matches: 7. Germline assignment: CDR1 SGHRS and CDR2 YFSETQ. This CDR3 is built from 15 residues. The CDR3 spells CASSKSGQGYNEQFF. CDR3 bases: TGCGCCAGCAGCAAGAGCGGACAGGGTTACAATGAGCAGTTCTTC. Full variable domain (remainder filled in from reference TRBV5-1 and TRBJ2-1): KAGVTQTPRYLIKTRGQQVTLSCSPISGHRSVSWYQQTPGQGLQFLFEYFSETQRNKGNFPGRFSGRQFSNSRSEMNVSTLELGDSALYLCASSKSGQGYNEQFFGPGTRLTVL.

The chain employs TRBV12-3 or TRBV12-4 and TRBJ2-2; maybe TRBD1 (6 bases). There are 13 residues in the CDR3. With 11 bases removed from V and 5 bases from J, the gap between germline ends came to 15 bases. The CDR3 nucleotides read TGTGCCGGCCTAGTGGGGGCAACCGGGGAGCTGTTTTTT. Translated, it gives CAGLVGATGELFF.

The DNA of the CDR3 is TGTGCCAGCAGCCATGGCGCGAGCTCCTACGAGCAGTACTTC. It specifies CASSHGASSYEQYF. This rearrangement joins TRBV7-2 to TRBJ2-7; no clear D. This CDR3 spans 14 amino acids. The V gene lost 5 bases and the J gene lost 0 bases, with 11 bases spanning the gap. CDR1 and CDR2 (germline): SGHTA, FQGNSA.

This clonotype has just a few counts. The chain is built from TRBV5-1 and TRBJ2-1; 11 positions match TRBD2. Trimming at V came to 3 bases and at J to 11 bases, leaving 10 bases not matched to a gene. The CDR3 has 15 residues. Germline values: CDR1 SGHRS, CDR2 YFSETQ. The CDR3 sequence: CASSSQPGLAAQQFF. DNA of the CDR3: TGCGCCAGCAGCTCCCAGCCGGGACTAGCGGCCCAGCAGTTCTTC.

This clonotype was seen only a few times. The V call is TRBV27, the J call TRBJ2-7; 8 bases align to TRBD2. The ends lost 4 bases at V and 0 bases at J; junction bases unmatched: 5. Germline-derived CDR1 and CDR2 are MNHEY and SMNVEV (reference sequence). CDR3 length: 15 amino acids. CDR3 DNA: TGTGCCAGCAGTTCTATAGCGGGGCTCTCCTACGAGCAGTACGTC. Protein product: CASSSIAGLSYEQYV.

This clonotype has a handful of counts. The chain couples TRBV12-3 or TRBV12-4 to TRBJ1-1; TRBD1 might be the D (5 bases). V lost 5 bases and J 7 bases, leaving 14 bases between the germline ends. This CDR3 is 13 amino acids long. In DNA, the CDR3 is TGTGCCAGCAGTATTTCAAGGGGCGGTGAAGCTTTCTTT. This gives the protein CASSISRGGEAFF.

This clonotype has just a few counts. The chain recombines TRBV3-1 with TRBJ2-7, with D tentatively TRBD1 (5 bases). Germline CDR1 and CDR2: LGHDT and YNNKEL (reference sequence). CDR3 length equals 17 residues. V lost 4 bases and J lost 4, with 23 bases in between. The CDR3 sequence is CASSPKPGYSVGYEQYV. For the CDR3, the DNA is TGTGCCAGCAGCCCAAAGCCAGGGTACAGTGTGGGGTACGAGCAGTACGTC.

This clonotype has a count of ten or more. This chain joins TRBV5-1 and TRBJ2-2; no definite D call. The V end lost 0 bases, the J end lost 4 bases, and 13 bases lay between the germline ends. This CDR3 comprises 16 residues. In germline, CDR1 is SGHRS, CDR2 YFSETQ. The DNA for the CDR3 is TGCGCCAGCAGCTTGGCTGGTGGCTACCCCACCGGGGAGCTGTTTTTT. It encodes CASSLAGGYPTGELFF. The whole variable domain, filled in from reference TRBV5-1 and TRBJ2-2, reads KAGVTQTPRYLIKTRGQQVTLSCSPISGHRSVSWYQQTPGQGLQFLFEYFSETQRNKGNFPGRFSGRQFSNSRSEMNVSTLELGDSALYLCASSLAGGYPTGELFFGEGSRLTVL.

The chain links TRBV20-1 to TRBJ2-7; no definite D call. Deletions cut 3 bases from V and 0 bases from J, with 15 bases between. Per germline, CDR1 DFQATT and CDR2 SNEGSKA (reference sequence). This CDR3 is built from 15 residues. The CDR3 coding sequence is TGCAGTGCTAGCCTACTGAAGCATAGCTCCTACGAGCAGTACTTC. Protein: CSASLLKHSSYEQYF.

This clonotype was detected only a few times. The chain links TRBV20-1 to TRBJ2-4; 8 bases fit TRBD1. With V trimmed by 3 bases and J by 1 base, 5 bases remained unmatched. The germline V gene encodes CDR1 DFQATT and CDR2 SNEGSKA (reference sequence). The CDR3 sequence is 15 residues long. The CDR3 DNA follows: TGCAGTGCTAGGGACAGGGCTGGGGCCAAAAACATTCAGTACTTC. The encoded protein is CSARDRAGAKNIQYF.

This rearrangement joins TRBV20-1 to TRBJ2-5; D is possibly TRBD1 (6 bases). CDR1 DFQATT and CDR2 SNEGSKA come from the germline V gene (reference sequence). Trimming pared 4 bases from V and 2 bases from J, leaving 11 bases between. This CDR3 spans 13 amino acids. The CDR3 DNA is TGCAGTGCTATTGGGGGCCCACAAGAGACCCAGTACTTC. Translated, it gives CSAIGGPQETQYF.

The genes are TRBV7-2 and TRBJ2-5; D is undetermined. Germline V gives CDR1 SGHTA, CDR2 FQGNSA. The V and J ends lost 5 bases and 4 bases respectively, with 14 bases between them. The CDR3 covers 14 residues. CDR3 DNA: TGTGCCAGCAGCCGATCTGCGATGTCAGAGACCCAGTACTTC. It yields the protein CASSRSAMSETQYF.

This clonotype appeared a few times. The rearrangement uses TRBV12-3 or TRBV12-4 and TRBJ2-5; D possibly corresponds to TRBD1 (6 bases). V lost 6 bases and J 2 bases, leaving 10 bases between the germline ends. This CDR3 is 13 amino acids long. The CDR3 region is CASRGAVQETQYF. In nucleotides, the CDR3 is TGTGCCAGCAGGGGGGCGGTACAAGAGACCCAGTACTTC.

The chain has TRBV7-7 and TRBJ2-1; the match to TRBD1 covers 9 bases. V shed 5 bases, J shed 5 bases, and the junction held 7 bases outside the gene matches. The CDR3 has 15 amino acids. CDR1 is SSHAT and CDR2 is FNYEAQ in the germline V gene (reference sequence). CDR3 protein: CASSKGQGFNNEQFF. DNA of the CDR3: TGTGCCAGCAGCAAGGGACAGGGTTTCAACAATGAGCAGTTCTTC.

This clonotype was detected once. V gene TRBV7-2 combines with J gene TRBJ2-3, with 7 bases that match TRBD1. Trimming cost V 4 bases and J 4 bases; bases outside gene matches: 2. The CDR3 has 13 residues. The germline gives CDR1 SGHTA, CDR2 FQGNSA. Here the CDR3 DNA reads TGTGCCAGCAGCTCACAGGGGTCAGATACGCAGTATTTT. This codes for CASSSQGSDTQYF.

The V and J genes are TRBV5-5 and TRBJ2-7; 8 nucleotides align to TRBD1. Unmatched junction bases numbered 8, after V lost 6 bases and J lost 0 bases. The CDR3 spans 15 residues. The germline CDR1 and CDR2 sequences are SGHKS and YYEKEE (reference sequence). The CDR3 DNA is TGTGCCAGCAACAAAGGACAGGGCCCCTCCTACGAGCAGTACGTC. This encodes CASNKGQGPSYEQYV.

The J gene is TRBJ2-3, the V gene TRBV12-3 or TRBV12-4; TRBD1 matches 8 bases. V shed 5 bases and J 4 bases; nucleotides not matched to a gene: 8. There are 15 residues in the CDR3. In DNA form, the CDR3 reads TGTGCCAGCAGTCCCGGGACAGGTTCGGCAGATACGCAGTATTTT. Protein sequence: CASSPGTGSADTQYF.

J is TRBJ1-2 and V is TRBV6-1; 7 positions agree with TRBD1. From germline, CDR1 is MNHNS and CDR2 SASEGT. The CDR3 contains 15 residues. V shed 9 bases and J 7 bases; nucleotides not matched to a gene: 17. CDR3 region: CASTGPTGNTPGYTF. Here the CDR3 DNA reads TGTGCCAGTACGGGACCGACAGGGAATACCCCTGGCTACACCTTC.

This clonotype came up a few times. The chain joins TRBV28 to TRBJ1-2; D is unresolved. The ends were cut back, 2 bases at V and 6 bases at J, with 10 bases in the middle. The CDR3 consists of 13 residues. Germline V gives CDR1 MDHEN, CDR2 SYDVKM. The CDR3 DNA reads as TGTGCCAGCAGTTTAGCGGGAAGTGATGGCTACACCTTC. Translated, it gives CASSLAGSDGYTF.

CDR3 in amino acids: CSVGTARDSYEQYF. In DNA, the CDR3 is TGCAGCGTGGGGACGGCGAGGGACTCCTACGAGCAGTACTTC. This sequence joins TRBV29-1 and TRBJ2-7; D could derive from TRBD1 or TRBD2 (5 bases each). Per the germline V gene, CDR1 is SQVTM and CDR2 is ANQGSEA. Trimming pared 6 bases from V and 0 bases from J, leaving 15 bases between. This CDR3 contains 14 residues.

This clonotype appeared a few times. This sequence joins TRBV19 and TRBJ1-2; 8 nucleotides agree with TRBD1. CDR1 LNHDA and CDR2 SQIVND come from the germline V gene (reference sequence). There are 12 residues in the CDR3. V gave up 5 bases and J gave up 13 bases; unmatched junction bases: 9. The DNA for the CDR3 is TGTGCCAGTAGTCTAAAGACAGGGGCCGCCACCTTC. This sequence encodes CASSLKTGAATF.

V and J are TRBV29-1 and TRBJ2-3, with D possibly being TRBD2 (7 bases). The V gene's germline CDR1 is SQVTM and CDR2 ANQGSEA. V lost 7 bases to trimming and J lost 0 bases, with 23 bases between them. The CDR3 has 17 residues. For the CDR3, the DNA is TGCAGCGCCGGAGGGGGGGGAAGCGGACCAAGCACAGATACGCAGTATTTT. This encodes CSAGGGGSGPSTDTQYF.

This clonotype was observed a single time. This chain uses TRBV11-2 with TRBJ2-5; 7 bases agree with TRBD1. CDR3 length: 15 amino acids. J lost 5 bases, V lost 1 base, and 7 bases had no gene match. CDR1 and CDR2 (germline): SGHAT, FQNNGV. Here the CDR3 DNA reads TGTGCCAGCAGCTTAGCCGACAGGGAGCTCGAGACCCAGTACTTC. This encodes CASSLADRELETQYF.